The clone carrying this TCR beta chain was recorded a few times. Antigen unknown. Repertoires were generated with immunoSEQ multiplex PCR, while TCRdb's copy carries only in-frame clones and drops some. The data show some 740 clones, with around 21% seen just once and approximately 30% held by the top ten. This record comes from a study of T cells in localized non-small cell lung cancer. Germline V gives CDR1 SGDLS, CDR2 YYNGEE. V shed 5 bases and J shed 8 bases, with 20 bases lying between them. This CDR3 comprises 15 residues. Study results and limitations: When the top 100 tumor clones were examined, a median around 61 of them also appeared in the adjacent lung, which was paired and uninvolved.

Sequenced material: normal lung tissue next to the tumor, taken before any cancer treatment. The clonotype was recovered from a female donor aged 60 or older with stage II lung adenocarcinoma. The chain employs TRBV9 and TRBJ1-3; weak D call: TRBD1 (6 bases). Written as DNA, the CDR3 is TGTGCCAGCAGTGCACAGGGAGGAATCGGAGACACCATATATTTT. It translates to CASSAQGGIGDTIYF.